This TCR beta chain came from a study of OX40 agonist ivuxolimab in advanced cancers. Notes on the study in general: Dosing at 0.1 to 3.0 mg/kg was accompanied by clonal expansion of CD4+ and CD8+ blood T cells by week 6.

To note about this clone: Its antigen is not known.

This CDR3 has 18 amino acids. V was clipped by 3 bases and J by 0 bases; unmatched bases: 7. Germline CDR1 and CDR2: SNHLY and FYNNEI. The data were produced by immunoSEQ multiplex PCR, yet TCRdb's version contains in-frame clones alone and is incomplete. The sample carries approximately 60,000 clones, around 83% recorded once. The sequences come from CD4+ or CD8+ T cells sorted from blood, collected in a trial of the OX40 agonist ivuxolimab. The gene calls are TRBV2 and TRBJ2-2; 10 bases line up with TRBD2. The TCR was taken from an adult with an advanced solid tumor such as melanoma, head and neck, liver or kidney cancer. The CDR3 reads CASSDGLAGETNTGELFF. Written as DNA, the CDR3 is TGTGCCAGCAGTGACGGGCTAGCGGGAGAGACGAACACCGGGGAGCTGTTTTTT.